This T cell receptor beta chain derives from a study of identical twins. V lost 1 base and J lost 8, with 8 bases in between. The germline gives CDR1 LGHDT, CDR2 YNNKEL (reference sequence). This CDR3 contains 12 residues. TCRdb redid the calling of the 5' RACE reads with MiXCR, one entry per CDR3 protein. This sample has some 500,000 distinct CDR3 sequences, with 20% to 25% found just once. These data were also filed under a second study, of T cells expressing NK-cell markers.

This clonotype originated in a young woman in good health. The sequenced sample was CD4+ T cells sorted from blood. J is TRBJ1-2 and V is TRBV3-1, with TRBD1 as a possible D gene (5 bases). The CDR3 loop reads CASSQAGRGYTF. The CDR3 nucleotides read TGTGCCAGCAGCCAAGCAGGGCGCGGCTACACCTTC.